This T cell receptor (beta chain) came from a study of neurological immune-mediated disorders. The CDR3 has 16 amino acids. Per germline, CDR1 SGHRS and CDR2 YFSETQ. J lost 4 bases, V lost 4 bases, and 11 bases had no gene match. Details on this clonotype: The target antigen is unknown.

Whole-study findings and limits: Falling below healthy controls, multiple sclerosis showed the least TCR clonal expansion, while HTLV-1-associated myelopathy showed the most. Private repertoires in all groups were suggested by the finding that expanded clones across subjects shared no CDR3 amino acid sequences.

cDNA was made by 5'RACE with 10-nucleotide random UMIs. In each sequencing run, over 180 million TCR-beta sequences were generated from 15-18 subjects. A single record per CDR3 protein comes from TCRdb applying MiXCR to the 5' RACE reads. The sample has 55,000 to 65,000 distinct CDR3 sequences, about 4% seen once. Sequenced input: PBMCs. The chain uses TRBV5-1 and TRBJ2-1; TRBD1 aligns across 7 bases. The receptor comes from a woman in her forties or fifties with multiple sclerosis. CDR3 residues: CASSPGTGTAYNEQFF. In nucleotides, the CDR3 is TGCGCCAGCAGCCCAGGCACCGGGACAGCTTACAATGAGCAGTTCTTC.